This T cell receptor (beta chain) was sequenced in a study of blood T cell repertoires in COVID-19. Study in general: Specimens from acute and convalescent COVID-19 originated in the United States, Italy and Spain. Nucleic acid was either cDNA or gDNA, and it came from T cells, B-cell-depleted T cells, or PBMCs.

Germline-derived CDR1 and CDR2 are KGHSH and LQKENI. Trimming removed 6 bases from V and 5 bases from J, with 20 bases in between. This CDR3 contains 15 residues. Authors' data handling: Estimated nucleated cell counts came from reference gene primer amplification. TCRdb's table, derived via immunoSEQ multiplex PCR, lists solely in-frame clones and lacks some. The V and J calls and the clone size are those of that table, but D and trimming were determined from the DNA. Here the sample spans around 100,000 clones, about four fifths being singletons. The sample was peripheral blood. The clonotype comes from an elderly woman with active or convalescent COVID-19. The rearrangement uses TRBV18 and TRBJ2-7; tentative D call: TRBD1 (6 bases). The CDR3 sequence: CASSRRRTEVHEQYF. The DNA of the CDR3 is TGTGCCAGCTCGCGCCGGAGGACAGAGGTCCACGAGCAGTACTTC.